This T cell receptor (beta chain) was retrieved from a study of post-analysis software for immune sequencing data. Overall study: Relapsing-remitting, secondary progressive and progressive-relapsing courses of multiple sclerosis were included. Study-wide results and caveats: Higher frequency in patients than in controls was seen for roughly five TRBV segments, with TRBV5-6, TRBV5-1 and TRBV20-1 among them. Strong same-batch co-clustering of samples appeared with F measure clustering.

This CDR3 comprises 17 residues. V trimming: 5 bases; J trimming: 4 bases; junction bases outside the gene matches: 11. Germline lookup yields CDR1 SNHLY and CDR2 FYNNEI. This clonotype has more than one count but fewer than ten. Its cognate antigen is unknown. Included in the TCR beta cDNA libraries were unique molecular identifiers. T cells numbering roughly 0.9 to 11 million gave rise to some 500,000 cDNA molecules. In TCRdb, the PCR reads were re-called with MiXCR into one record per CDR3 protein. The sample consists of more than 450,000 distinct CDR3 sequences, around 40% of them appearing once. The specimen was blood. The TCR originated in a girl aged 10 to 17 with multiple sclerosis. The V call is TRBV2, the J call TRBJ2-5; 12 nucleotides line up with TRBD2. This CDR3 is CASSKIPPGLAGETQYF. Written as DNA, the CDR3 is TGTGCCAGCAGTAAAATACCGCCGGGACTAGCGGGAGAGACCCAGTACTTC. Full variable domain (rest looked up from reference TRBV2 and TRBJ2-5): EPEVTQTPSHQVTQMGQEVILRCVPISNHLYFYWYRQILGQKVEFLVSFYNNEISEKSEIFDDQFSVERPDGSNFTLKIRSTKLEDSAMYFCASSKIPPGLAGETQYFGPGTRLLVL.